Each of the 30 T cell receptor beta chains below was sequenced from the same sample in a study of blood T cell repertoires in COVID-19. The repertoire was sequenced with immunoSEQ multiplex PCR; TCRdb's copy has only in-frame clones and lacks some. Among about 320,000 clones listed, about 90% were seen once. The sample comprised peripheral blood. These receptor sequences come from a young woman with COVID-19, enrolled during active disease.

J is TRBJ1-1 and V is TRBV3-1 (or the pseudogene TRBV3-2), with a tentative D call TRBD1 (5 bases). Germline loops: CDR1 LGHDT, CDR2 YNNKEL (reference sequence). The CDR3 runs to 14 residues. Trimming left V 2 bases short and J 6 bases short, with 13 bases between. As DNA, the CDR3 is TGTGCCAGCAGCCAATGGACACGCTCCCCTGAAGCTTTCTTT. Translated, it gives CASSQWTRSPEAFF.

The rearrangement links TRBV6-5 to TRBJ1-1; D gene ambiguous. This CDR3 comprises 14 residues. Germline loops: CDR1 MNHEY, CDR2 SVGAGI. The V end was cut by 4 bases, the J end by 3 bases, with 12 bases between. CDR3 coding DNA: TGTGCCAGCAGTTGCGGCGGTAGTGACACTGAAGCTTTCTTT. The encoded protein is CASSCGGSDTEAFF.

CDR3 protein: CAWGTGRNQPQHF. CDR3 bases: TGTGCCTGGGGGACAGGCAGAAATCAGCCCCAGCATTTT. The chain is built from TRBV30 and TRBJ1-5; 8 positions agree with TRBD1. V was clipped by 5 bases and J by 4 bases; unmatched bases: 4. Per the germline V gene, CDR1 is GTSNPN and CDR2 is SVGIG (reference sequence). The CDR3 has 13 residues. The full variable domain, completed using reference TRBV30 and TRBJ1-5, is SQTIHQWPATLVQPVGSPLSLECTVEGTSNPNLYWYRQAAGRGLQLLFYSVGIGQISSEVPQNLSASRPQDRQFILSSKKLLLSDSGFYLCAWGTGRNQPQHFGDGTRLSIL.

This clone was seen just once. The chain links TRBV29-1 to TRBJ1-1, with D hard to call. This CDR3 is built from 12 residues. Trimming took 6 bases from V and 4 from J, leaving 12 bases between them. CDR1 and CDR2 from the germline V gene are SQVTM and ANQGSEA. The CDR3 DNA is TGCAGCGTGAGGGCTTGGGTCACTGAAGCTTTCTTT. Translating it yields CSVRAWVTEAFF.

This chain connects TRBV3-1 (or the pseudogene TRBV3-2) to TRBJ1-3; D possibly corresponds to TRBD1 (6 bases). Germline CDR1 reads LGHDT; CDR2 reads YNNKEL (reference sequence). The CDR3 spans 13 residues. Trimming cost V 1 base and J 10 bases, with 11 bases left between them. The DNA of the CDR3 is TGTGCCAGCAGCCAAGGTCCAAGGGGGACCATATATTTT. This translates into CASSQGPRGTIYF.

The V call is TRBV6-5, the J call TRBJ1-3; D uncertain. The CDR3 runs 14 residues. Trimming pared 8 bases from V and 0 bases from J, leaving 11 bases between. Germline assignment: CDR1 MNHEY and CDR2 SVGAGI. CDR3 residues: CASRSTNSGNTIYF. The DNA of the CDR3 is TGTGCCAGCCGAAGCACCAACTCTGGAAACACCATATATTTT.

In DNA, the CDR3 is TGTGCCAGCAGTGAAGGGACAGGATCCCCTTATGGCTACACCTTC. Its protein product is CASSEGTGSPYGYTF. The chain joins TRBV6-1 to TRBJ1-2; 7 bases are shared with TRBD1. The germline V gene encodes CDR1 MNHNS and CDR2 SASEGT. The CDR3 runs 15 residues. J gave up 5 bases and V 1 base, and 7 bases lay outside the gene matches.

The chain recombines TRBV27 with TRBJ2-5, with a possible D match to TRBD2 (6 bases). CDR3 length equals 16 residues. CDR1 is MNHEY and CDR2 is SMNVEV in the germline V gene (reference sequence). Deletions cut 0 bases from V and 5 bases from J, with 16 bases between. The CDR3 is CASSLSAGAGTETQYF. The CDR3 DNA is TGTGCCAGCAGTTTATCGGCGGGTGCGGGAACGGAGACCCAGTACTTC.

This chain connects TRBV4-1 to TRBJ1-4; maybe TRBD1 (6 bases). The CDR3 is 15 amino acids. Trimming pared 5 bases from V and 4 bases from J, leaving 14 bases between. CDR1 is MGHRA and CDR2 is YSYEKL in the germline V gene. CDR3 DNA sequence: TGCGCCAGCAGCGACACGACAGGCCTTAATGAAAAACTGTTTTTT. It specifies CASSDTTGLNEKLFF.

The chain uses TRBV28 and TRBJ2-3; 9 bases map to TRBD2. CDR3 length: 15 amino acids. Germline CDR1 MDHEN, CDR2 SYDVKM. With V trimmed by 2 bases and J by 4 bases, 4 bases remained unmatched. The CDR3 sequence: CASSLAGGPADTQYF. CDR3 nucleotides: TGTGCCAGCAGTTTAGCGGGGGGGCCGGCAGATACGCAGTATTTT.

This clone was seen many times. The rearrangement joins TRBV28 to TRBJ1-2, with D perhaps matching TRBD1 (5 bases). V was shortened by 7 bases and J by 4 bases, with 16 bases between the two germline ends. This CDR3 comprises 14 residues. Per germline, CDR1 MDHEN and CDR2 SYDVKM. CDR3 protein: CASTPQGGIYGYTF. The CDR3 DNA reads as TGTGCCAGCACCCCCCAGGGTGGAATCTATGGCTACACCTTC.

This sequence joins TRBV19 and TRBJ1-2; TRBD1 is a possible D gene (5 bases). This CDR3 comprises 13 residues. Germline CDR1 and CDR2: LNHDA and SQIVND (reference sequence). Trimming pared 5 bases from V and 4 bases from J, leaving 11 bases between. In DNA form, the CDR3 reads TGTGCCAGTAGTGGGGGAGGCGGCTATGGCTACACCTTC. This encodes CASSGGGGYGYTF.

The chain links TRBV7-9 to TRBJ2-3; possible D gene TRBD2, 6 bases. V lost 1 base and J 1 base, leaving 15 bases between the germline ends. Germline V gives CDR1 SEHNR, CDR2 FQNEAQ (reference sequence). The CDR3 runs to 17 residues. DNA of the CDR3: TGTGCCAGCAGCTTAGGGGCCGAGGGCGGGGGCACAGATACGCAGTATTTT. Amino acid sequence: CASSLGAEGGGTDTQYF.

The chain couples TRBV3-1 (or the pseudogene TRBV3-2) to TRBJ1-5; D is perhaps TRBD1 (5 bases). V dropped 4 bases and J dropped 2 bases, with 9 bases sitting between them. Germline V gene sequence: CDR1 LGHDT, CDR2 YNNKEL (reference sequence). The CDR3 has 14 amino acids. The CDR3 loop reads CASSRKGRNQPQHF. CDR3 coding DNA: TGTGCCAGCAGCCGAAAGGGGCGCAATCAGCCCCAGCATTTT.

This sequence joins TRBV6-5 and TRBJ1-2; D uncertain. From germline, CDR1 is MNHEY and CDR2 SVGAGI. The CDR3 runs to 13 residues. V was trimmed by 6 bases and J by 5 bases, leaving 13 bases between them. In DNA form, the CDR3 reads TGTGCCAGCAGGTCAGTCCGTTCGTATGGCTACACCTTC. Its translation: CASRSVRSYGYTF.

This chain uses TRBV18 with TRBJ1-6; D gene uncertain. The CDR3 totals 15 residues. With 2 bases removed from V and 2 bases from J, the gap between germline ends came to 7 bases. CDR1 is KGHSH, CDR2 LQKENI, per germline. The CDR3 DNA follows: TGTGCCAGCTCACCAGGAGGCCCCTATAATTCACCCCTCCACTTT. This encodes CASSPGGPYNSPLHF.

The gene calls are TRBV7-6 and TRBJ1-2; D perhaps matches TRBD1 (5 bases). V dropped 5 bases and J dropped 0 bases, with 13 bases sitting between them. CDR3 size: 15 residues. From germline, CDR1 is SGHVS and CDR2 FNYEAQ. The CDR3 loop reads CASSQMTDSNYGYTF. CDR3 DNA sequence: TGTGCCAGCAGCCAAATGACAGATTCTAACTATGGCTACACCTTC.

J is TRBJ2-1 and V is TRBV9; 7 bases align to TRBD1. This CDR3 spans 13 amino acids. Germline CDR1 reads SGDLS; CDR2 reads YYNGEE. V shed 0 bases, J shed 12 bases, and the junction held 6 bases outside the gene matches. The CDR3 DNA sequence: TGTGCCAGCAGCGTAGGAAGGGGGCTTGGGCAGTTCTTC. Translated, it gives CASSVGRGLGQFF.

The rearrangement uses TRBV5-8 and TRBJ2-1, with D maybe TRBD2 (6 bases). Germline CDR1 and CDR2: SGHTS and YDEGEE. The CDR3 has 16 residues. V lost 4 bases and J 5 bases, leaving 19 bases between the germline ends. The CDR3 spells CASSPVLGGLDNEQFF. CDR3 DNA sequence: TGTGCCAGCAGCCCCGTACTGGGGGGACTGGACAATGAGCAGTTCTTC.

V and J are TRBV3-1 (or the pseudogene TRBV3-2) and TRBJ1-1; no reliable D call. CDR3 length: 14 amino acids. With 1 base removed from V and 5 bases from J, the gap between germline ends came to 11 bases. CDR1 and CDR2 (germline): LGHDT, YNNKEL (reference sequence). The CDR3, as DNA: TGTGCCAGCAGCCAAGGAAGGGCGGGGACTGAAGCTTTCTTT. Amino acids: CASSQGRAGTEAFF.

This clone was counted between two and nine times. This chain connects TRBV6-6 to TRBJ1-5; D unclear. The length of the CDR3 is 13 residues. The V end lost 0 bases, the J end lost 6 bases, and 6 bases lay between the germline ends. The germline V gene has CDR1 MNHNY and CDR2 SVGAGI (reference sequence). CDR3 loop: CASSYSGVQPQHF. CDR3 sequence (DNA): TGTGCCAGCAGTTACTCCGGGGTTCAGCCCCAGCATTTT.

The CDR3 sequence: CASIVTGKDGYTF. DNA for the CDR3: TGTGCCAGCATCGTGACAGGGAAGGATGGCTACACCTTC. The chain joins TRBV7-9 to TRBJ1-2, with 7 bases aligning to TRBD1. The germline V gene encodes CDR1 SEHNR and CDR2 FQNEAQ (reference sequence). The CDR3 consists of 13 residues. The J segment lost 6 bases and the V segment lost 7 bases, leaving 8 bases of the junction unmatched.

The gene calls are TRBV11-2 and TRBJ2-5, with 7 bases aligning to TRBD1. Germline trimming cut 5 bases from V and 5 bases from J; bases unmatched to any gene: 8. The CDR3 has 14 residues. Germline V gene lookup returns CDR1 SGHAT and CDR2 FQNNGV. CDR3 DNA: TGTGCCAGCAGCCGAACAGGGGCGGCGGAGACCCAGTACTTC. Protein product: CASSRTGAAETQYF.

This clone appeared once. J is TRBJ2-6 and V is TRBV4-1; D perhaps matches TRBD2 (6 bases). V was cut by 1 base and J by 2 bases, with 15 bases left in between. CDR3 length: 18 amino acids. CDR1 and CDR2 (germline): MGHRA, YSYEKL. Written as DNA, the CDR3 is TGCGCCAGCAGCCAAGTAATGGGGGGAAGCCCTGGGGCCAACGTCCTGACTTTC. Translation gives CASSQVMGGSPGANVLTF.

The rearrangement uses TRBV2 and TRBJ1-2; D perhaps matches TRBD1 (5 bases). Per the germline V gene, CDR1 is SNHLY and CDR2 is FYNNEI. V gave up 6 bases and J gave up 4 bases, with 21 bases separating them. This CDR3 has 16 amino acids. The CDR3 bases are TGTGCCAGCAGGCCCTCTTTCCTCCAGGGCTCCTATGGCTACACCTTC. This gives the protein CASRPSFLQGSYGYTF.

The sample holds a few counts of this clone. The chain uses TRBV6-6 and TRBJ1-3, with 7 positions matching TRBD1. The CDR3 extends over 17 amino acids. The germline V gene encodes CDR1 MNHNY and CDR2 SVGAGI (reference sequence). With 5 bases clipped from V and 2 bases from J, the junction kept 12 bases outside the gene matches. The CDR3 loop reads CASSPYIARGPGNTIYF. In nucleotides, the CDR3 is TGTGCCAGCAGTCCTTACATAGCTAGGGGGCCTGGAAACACCATATATTTT.

This clone was seen only a few times. The rearrangement joins TRBV6-1 to TRBJ1-1, with D unclear. V was trimmed by 2 bases and J by 2 bases, leaving 6 bases between them. The CDR3 has 13 residues. The germline V gene has CDR1 MNHNS and CDR2 SASEGT. The CDR3 nucleotides read TGTGCCAGCAGTGAACCCGTTAACACTGAAGCTTTCTTT. Its protein product is CASSEPVNTEAFF.

This clone was detected once. The CDR3: CASSLAGREFVRELGAFF. The CDR3 DNA reads as TGTGCCAGCAGCTTGGCCGGCAGGGAATTTGTTCGGGAGCTGGGAGCTTTCTTT. The gene calls are TRBV5-6 and TRBJ1-1, with D tentatively TRBD1 (5 bases). V was pared by 0 bases and J by 10 bases, with 28 bases between. Germline V gene sequence: CDR1 SGHDT, CDR2 YYEEEE. The CDR3 sequence is 18 residues long.

Only a few counts were recorded for this clone. The chain carries TRBV7-9 and TRBJ2-7, with a weak D call TRBD2 (5 bases). The CDR3 covers 11 residues. Germline V gene lookup returns CDR1 SEHNR and CDR2 FQNEAQ (reference sequence). Trimming stripped 5 bases from V and 5 bases from J, with 7 bases between. The CDR3 nucleotides are TGTGCCAGCAGCGGGAGACACGAGCAGTACTTC. This codes for CASSGRHEQYF.

The chain is built from TRBV4-1 and TRBJ2-3; 8 bases line up with TRBD2. The trim removed 3 bases at V and 3 bases at J, leaving 5 bases unmatched. Germline V gene sequence: CDR1 MGHRA, CDR2 YSYEKL. There are 15 residues in the CDR3. The chain's CDR3 is CASSQRGALTDTQYF. Written as DNA, the CDR3 is TGCGCCAGCAGCCAGCGGGGGGCCTTAACAGATACGCAGTATTTT.